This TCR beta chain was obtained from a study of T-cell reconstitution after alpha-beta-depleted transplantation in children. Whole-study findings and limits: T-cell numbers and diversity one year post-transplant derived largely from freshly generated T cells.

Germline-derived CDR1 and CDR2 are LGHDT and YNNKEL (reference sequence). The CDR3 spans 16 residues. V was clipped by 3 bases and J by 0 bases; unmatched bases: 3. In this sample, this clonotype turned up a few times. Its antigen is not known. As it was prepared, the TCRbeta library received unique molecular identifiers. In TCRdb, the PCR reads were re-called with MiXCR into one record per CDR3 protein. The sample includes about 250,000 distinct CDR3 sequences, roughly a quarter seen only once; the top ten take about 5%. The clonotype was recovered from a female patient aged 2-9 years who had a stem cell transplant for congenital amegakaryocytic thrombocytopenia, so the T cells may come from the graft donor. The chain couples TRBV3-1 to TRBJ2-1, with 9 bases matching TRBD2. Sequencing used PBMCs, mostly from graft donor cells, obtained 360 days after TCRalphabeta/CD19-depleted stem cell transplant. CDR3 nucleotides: TGTGCCAGCAGCCATTTAGCGGGAGTCTCCTACAATGAGCAGTTCTTC. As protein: CASSHLAGVSYNEQFF.